This is a list of T cell receptor beta chains from one sample in a study of blood T cell repertoires in COVID-19. TCRdb's copy holds only in-frame clones and misses some; the assay was immunoSEQ multiplex PCR. Here the sample spans hundreds of thousands of clones, approximately 90% being singletons. The material sequenced was PBMCs or T cells enriched from blood (not recorded which). These receptors were obtained from a woman aged 45-65 years who had recovered from COVID-19. Both conserved end residues are part of each CDR3. The D gene is left open where the match is weak. Clone size is given for some rows only: seen once, a few or many times, or a class if the clone is expanded.

CASSTRQGSNSPLHF	TGTGCCAGCAGCACTAGACAGGGGAGTAATTCACCCCTCCACTTT	-	TRBV7-8	TRBJ1-6	TRBD1
CASSLGWTGGNTEAFF	TGCGCCAGCAGCCTGGGGTGGACAGGGGGAAACACTGAAGCTTTCTTT	once	TRBV5-1	TRBJ1-1	TRBD1
CASSQELPGEAFF	TGCGCCAGCAGCCAAGAATTACCGGGAGAAGCTTTCTTT	few	TRBV4-3	TRBJ1-1	-
CASSDPQGGNTEAFF	TGTGCCAGCAGTGACCCCCAGGGGGGGAACACTGAAGCTTTCTTT	-	TRBV6-1	TRBJ1-1	TRBD1
CATSLGLAGEPAYEQYF	TGTGCCACCAGCCTAGGACTAGCGGGGGAACCAGCCTACGAGCAGTACTTC	-	TRBV15	TRBJ2-7	TRBD2
CASSLPSGSGTQYF	TGTGCCAGCAGCTTGCCTAGCGGGAGTGGGACCCAGTACTTC	-	TRBV5-8	TRBJ2-5	TRBD2
CASSTRQGAGSVEKLFF	TGTGCCAGCAGTACAAGACAGGGGGCCGGGTCGGTTGAAAAACTGTTTTTT	-	TRBV28	TRBJ1-4	TRBD1
CASSPVGGQSEKLFF	TGTGCCAGCAGCCCCGTGGGGGGGCAAAGCGAAAAACTGTTTTTT	-	TRBV28	TRBJ1-4	-
CASKRQGAAYTIYF	TGTGCCAGTAAGCGACAGGGGGCGGCATACACCATATATTTT	-	TRBV19	TRBJ1-3	TRBD1
CASSFRGAGQPQHF	TGTGCCAGCAGCTTTCGGGGGGCCGGTCAGCCCCAGCATTTT	-	TRBV5-8	TRBJ1-5	-
CASSLEAGSSYEQYF	TGTGCCAGCAGCTTAGAAGCCGGGAGCTCCTACGAGCAGTACTTC	-	TRBV7-9	TRBJ2-7	-
CASSPLGQNTGELFF	TGCGCCAGCAGCCCCCTAGGACAGAACACCGGGGAGCTGTTTTTT	-	TRBV4-3	TRBJ2-2	-